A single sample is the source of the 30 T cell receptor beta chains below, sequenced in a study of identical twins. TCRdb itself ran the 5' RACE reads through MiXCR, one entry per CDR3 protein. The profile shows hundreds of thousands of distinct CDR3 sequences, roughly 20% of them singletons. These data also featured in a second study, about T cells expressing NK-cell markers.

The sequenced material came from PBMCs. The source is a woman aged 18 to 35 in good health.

The CDR3 sequence: CASSRRQPGRSNYGYTF. The CDR3 region has the DNA TGTGCCAGCAGTCGCCGACAGCCCGGGCGTTCTAACTATGGCTACACCTTC. The V call is TRBV6-1, the J call TRBJ1-2; tentative D call: TRBD1 (5 bases). Trimming left V 5 bases short and J 0 bases short, with 19 bases between. CDR3 length equals 17 residues. Germline-derived CDR1 and CDR2 are MNHNS and SASEGT.

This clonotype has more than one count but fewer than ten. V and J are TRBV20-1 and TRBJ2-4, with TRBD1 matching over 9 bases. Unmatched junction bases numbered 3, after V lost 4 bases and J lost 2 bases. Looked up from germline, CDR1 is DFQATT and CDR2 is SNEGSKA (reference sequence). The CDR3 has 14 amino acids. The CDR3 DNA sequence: TGCAGTGCTATGGACAGGGGAACCAAAAACATTCAGTACTTC. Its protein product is CSAMDRGTKNIQYF.

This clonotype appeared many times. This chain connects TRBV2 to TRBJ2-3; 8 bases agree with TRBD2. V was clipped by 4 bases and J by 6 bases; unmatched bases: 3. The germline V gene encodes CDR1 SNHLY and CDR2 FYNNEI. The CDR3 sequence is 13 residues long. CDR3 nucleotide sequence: TGTGCCAGCAGTGTAGCGGGACCTGATACGCAGTATTTT. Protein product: CASSVAGPDTQYF.

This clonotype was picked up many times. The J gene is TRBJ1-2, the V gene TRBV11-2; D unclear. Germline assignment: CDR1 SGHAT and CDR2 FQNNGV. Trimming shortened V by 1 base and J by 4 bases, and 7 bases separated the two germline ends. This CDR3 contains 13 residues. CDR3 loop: CASSLGAVYGYTF. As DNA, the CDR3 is TGTGCCAGCAGCTTAGGGGCCGTCTATGGCTACACCTTC.

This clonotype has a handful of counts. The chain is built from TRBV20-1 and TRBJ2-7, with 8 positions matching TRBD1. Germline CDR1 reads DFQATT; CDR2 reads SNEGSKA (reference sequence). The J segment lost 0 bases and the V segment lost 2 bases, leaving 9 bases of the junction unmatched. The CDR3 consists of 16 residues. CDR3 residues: CSARRPGQAVSYEQYF. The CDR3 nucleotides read TGCAGTGCTAGACGACCGGGACAGGCGGTCTCCTACGAGCAGTACTTC.

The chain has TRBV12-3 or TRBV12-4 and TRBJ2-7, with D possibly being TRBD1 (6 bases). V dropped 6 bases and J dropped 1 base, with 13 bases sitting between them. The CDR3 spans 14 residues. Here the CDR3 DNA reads TGTGCCAGCAGCACAGGTACAGGGTCCTACGAGCAGTACTTC. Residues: CASSTGTGSYEQYF.

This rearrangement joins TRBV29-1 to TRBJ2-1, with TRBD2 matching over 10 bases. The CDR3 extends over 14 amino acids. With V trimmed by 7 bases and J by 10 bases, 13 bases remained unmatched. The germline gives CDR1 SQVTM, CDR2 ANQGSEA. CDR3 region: CSAPGGLAGDEQFF. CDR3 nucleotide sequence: TGCAGCGCCCCAGGGGGCCTAGCGGGAGACGAGCAGTTCTTC.

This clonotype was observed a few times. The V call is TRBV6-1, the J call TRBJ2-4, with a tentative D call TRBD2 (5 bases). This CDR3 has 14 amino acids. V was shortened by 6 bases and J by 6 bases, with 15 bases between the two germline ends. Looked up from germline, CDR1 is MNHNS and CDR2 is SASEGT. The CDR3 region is CASSPIGKLNIQYF. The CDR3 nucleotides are TGTGCCAGCAGCCCAATCGGGAAACTAAACATTCAGTACTTC.

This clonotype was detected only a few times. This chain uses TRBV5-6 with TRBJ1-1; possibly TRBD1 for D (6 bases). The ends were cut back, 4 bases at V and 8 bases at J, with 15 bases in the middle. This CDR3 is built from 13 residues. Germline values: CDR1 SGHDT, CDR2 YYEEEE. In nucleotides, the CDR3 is TGTGCCAGCAGCCCTACAGGGCGAGGGGAAGCTTTCTTT. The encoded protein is CASSPTGRGEAFF.

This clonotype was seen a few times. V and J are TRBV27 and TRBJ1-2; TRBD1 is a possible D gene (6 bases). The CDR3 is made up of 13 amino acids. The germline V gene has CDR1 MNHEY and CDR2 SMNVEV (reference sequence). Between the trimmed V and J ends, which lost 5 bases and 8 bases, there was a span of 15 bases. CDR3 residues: CASSHPGAGGYTF. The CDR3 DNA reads TGTGCCAGCAGTCATCCGGGGGCTGGAGGCTACACCTTC.

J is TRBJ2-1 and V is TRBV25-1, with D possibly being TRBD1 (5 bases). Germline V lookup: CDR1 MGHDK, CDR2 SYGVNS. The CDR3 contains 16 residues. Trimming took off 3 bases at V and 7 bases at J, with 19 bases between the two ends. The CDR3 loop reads CASSEAWGNNQNEQFF. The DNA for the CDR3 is TGTGCCAGCAGTGAGGCCTGGGGCAACAATCAGAATGAGCAGTTCTTC.

The CDR3 sequence is CASSIGPLKLFF. CDR3 nucleotides: TGTGCCAGTAGTATCGGGCCCCTAAAACTGTTTTTT. This sequence joins TRBV19 and TRBJ1-4; D is ambiguous. V shed 3 bases and J shed 10 bases, with 9 bases lying between them. CDR1 is LNHDA, CDR2 SQIVND, per germline (reference sequence). This CDR3 is 12 amino acids long.

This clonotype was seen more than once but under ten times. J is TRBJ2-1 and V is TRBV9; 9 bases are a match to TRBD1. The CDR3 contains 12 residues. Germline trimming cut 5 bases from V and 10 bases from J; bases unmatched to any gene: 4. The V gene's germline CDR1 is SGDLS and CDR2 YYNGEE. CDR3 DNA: TGTGCCAGCAGAGGGGACAGGGACGAGCAGTTCTTC. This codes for CASRGDRDEQFF.

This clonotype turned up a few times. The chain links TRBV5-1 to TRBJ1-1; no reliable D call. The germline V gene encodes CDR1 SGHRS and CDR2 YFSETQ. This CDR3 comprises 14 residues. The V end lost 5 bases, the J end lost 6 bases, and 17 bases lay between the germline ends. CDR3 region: CASSGSGGRAEAFF. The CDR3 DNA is TGCGCCAGCAGTGGGTCCGGTGGTCGGGCTGAAGCTTTCTTT.

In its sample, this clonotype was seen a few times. CDR3 loop: CASSQPGTNNEQFF. The CDR3 DNA sequence: TGCGCCAGCAGCCAACCCGGGACTAACAATGAGCAGTTCTTC. The chain is built from TRBV4-3 and TRBJ2-1; TRBD2 matches at 7 bases. CDR3 length equals 14 residues. Germline CDR1 reads LGHNA; CDR2 reads YSLEER. The J segment lost 5 bases and the V segment lost 2 bases, leaving 3 bases of the junction unmatched.

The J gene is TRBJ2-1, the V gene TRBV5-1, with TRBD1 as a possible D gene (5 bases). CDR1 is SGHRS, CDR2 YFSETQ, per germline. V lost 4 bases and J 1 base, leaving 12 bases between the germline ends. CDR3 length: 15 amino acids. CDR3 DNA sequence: TGCGCCAGCAGCCTCCTTAAGGGGTCCTACAATGAGCAGTTCTTC. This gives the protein CASSLLKGSYNEQFF.

CDR3 in amino acids: CASSQDARGADTQYF. CDR3 in DNA: TGTGCCAGCAGCCAAGACGCGCGGGGGGCAGATACGCAGTATTTT. The rearrangement uses TRBV4-2 and TRBJ2-3, with 8 bases that match TRBD2. This CDR3 comprises 15 residues. Germline CDR1 is LGHNA and CDR2 is YNFKEQ. J lost 4 bases, V lost 0 bases, and 3 bases had no gene match.

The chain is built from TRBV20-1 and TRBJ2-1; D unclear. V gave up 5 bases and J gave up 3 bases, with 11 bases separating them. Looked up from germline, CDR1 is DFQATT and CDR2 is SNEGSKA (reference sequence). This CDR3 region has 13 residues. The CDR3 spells CSAGFSSYNEQFF. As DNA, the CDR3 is TGCAGTGCTGGGTTTTCTAGCTACAATGAGCAGTTCTTC.

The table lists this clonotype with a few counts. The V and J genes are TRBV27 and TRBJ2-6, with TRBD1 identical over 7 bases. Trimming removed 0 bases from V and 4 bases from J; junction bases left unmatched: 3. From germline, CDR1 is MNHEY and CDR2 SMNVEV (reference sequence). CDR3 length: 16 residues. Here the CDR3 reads CASSLSRGQGANVLTF. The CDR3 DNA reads TGTGCCAGCAGTTTATCACGGGGACAGGGGGCCAACGTCCTGACTTTC.

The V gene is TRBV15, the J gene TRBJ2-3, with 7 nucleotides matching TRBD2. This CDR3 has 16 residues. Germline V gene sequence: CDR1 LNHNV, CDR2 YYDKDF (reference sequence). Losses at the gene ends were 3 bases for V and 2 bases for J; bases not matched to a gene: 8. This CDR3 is CATSRALAVDTDTQYF. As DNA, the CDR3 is TGTGCCACCAGCAGGGCCCTAGCGGTGGACACAGATACGCAGTATTTT.

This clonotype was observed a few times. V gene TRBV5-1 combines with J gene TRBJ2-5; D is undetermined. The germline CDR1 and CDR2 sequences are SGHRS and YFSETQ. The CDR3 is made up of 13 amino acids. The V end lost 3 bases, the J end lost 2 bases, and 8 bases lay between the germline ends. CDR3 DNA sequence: TGCGCCAGCAGCTCCCCACCTCAAGAGACCCAGTACTTC. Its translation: CASSSPPQETQYF.

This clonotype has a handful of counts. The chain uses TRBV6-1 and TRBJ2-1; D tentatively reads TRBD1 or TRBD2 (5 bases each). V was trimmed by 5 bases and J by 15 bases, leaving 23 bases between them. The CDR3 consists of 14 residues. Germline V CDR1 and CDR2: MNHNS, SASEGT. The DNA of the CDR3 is TGTGCCAGCAGTCGGGGTGGTACGGGGCGAGTACTGTTCTTC. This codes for CASSRGGTGRVLFF.

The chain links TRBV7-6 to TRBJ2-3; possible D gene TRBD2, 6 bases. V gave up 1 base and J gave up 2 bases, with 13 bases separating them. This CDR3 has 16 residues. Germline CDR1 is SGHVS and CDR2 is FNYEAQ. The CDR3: CASSLGPTSSTDTQYF. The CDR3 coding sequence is TGTGCCAGCAGCTTAGGCCCTACTAGCTCCACAGATACGCAGTATTTT.

In nucleotides, the CDR3 is TGTGCCACGGGAGGATCCGCCACTGAAGCTTTCTTT. This translates into CATGGSATEAFF. The rearrangement links TRBV28 to TRBJ1-1; D not resolved. Germline V gene lookup returns CDR1 MDHEN and CDR2 SYDVKM. CDR3 length: 12 amino acids. Deletions cut 10 bases from V and 4 bases from J, with 13 bases between.

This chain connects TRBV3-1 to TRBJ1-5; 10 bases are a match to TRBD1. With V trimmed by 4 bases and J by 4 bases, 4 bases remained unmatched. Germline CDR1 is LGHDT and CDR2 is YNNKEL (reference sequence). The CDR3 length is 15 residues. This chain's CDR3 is CASSPTGGTNQPQHF. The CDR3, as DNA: TGTGCCAGCAGCCCGACAGGGGGCACAAATCAGCCCCAGCATTTT.

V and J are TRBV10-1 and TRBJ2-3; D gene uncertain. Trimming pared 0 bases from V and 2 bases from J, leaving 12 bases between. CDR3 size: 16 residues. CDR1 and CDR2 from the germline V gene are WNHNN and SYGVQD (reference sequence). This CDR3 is CASSESIGPHTDTQYF. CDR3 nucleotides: TGCGCCAGCAGTGAGTCTATAGGACCCCACACAGATACGCAGTATTTT.

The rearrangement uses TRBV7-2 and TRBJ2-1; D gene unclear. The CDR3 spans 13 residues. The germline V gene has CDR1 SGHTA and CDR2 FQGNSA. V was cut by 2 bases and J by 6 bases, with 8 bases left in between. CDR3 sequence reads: CASSLSTANEQFF. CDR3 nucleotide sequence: TGTGCCAGCAGCTTAAGTACTGCCAATGAGCAGTTCTTC.

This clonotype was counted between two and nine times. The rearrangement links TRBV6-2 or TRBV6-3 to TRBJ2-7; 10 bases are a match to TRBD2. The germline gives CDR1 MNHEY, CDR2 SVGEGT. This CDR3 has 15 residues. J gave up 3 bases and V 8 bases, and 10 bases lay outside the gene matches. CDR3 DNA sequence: TGTGCCAGCGTCGAACTAGCGGGGAGAGGCTACGAGCAGTACTTC. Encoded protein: CASVELAGRGYEQYF.

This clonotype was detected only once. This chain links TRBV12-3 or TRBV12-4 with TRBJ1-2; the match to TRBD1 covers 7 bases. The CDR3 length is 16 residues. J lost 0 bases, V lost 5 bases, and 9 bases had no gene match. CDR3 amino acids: CASSRNRDSANYGYTF. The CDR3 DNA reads TGTGCCAGCAGTCGCAACCGGGACAGCGCTAACTATGGCTACACCTTC.

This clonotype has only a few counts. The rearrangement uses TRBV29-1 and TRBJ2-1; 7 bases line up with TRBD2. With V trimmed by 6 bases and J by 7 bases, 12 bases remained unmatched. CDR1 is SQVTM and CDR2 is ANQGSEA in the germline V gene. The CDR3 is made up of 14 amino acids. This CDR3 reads CSVLTGEGRNEQFF. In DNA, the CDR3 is TGCAGCGTCCTTACCGGGGAGGGCAGGAATGAGCAGTTCTTC.